These T cell receptor beta chains were read from a single sample in a study of identical twins. MiXCR was run by TCRdb on the 5' RACE reads, yielding one entry per CDR3 protein. The table includes some 460,000 distinct CDR3 sequences, 14% detected once. These sequences were also reported in another study, on yellow fever vaccine responses in identical twins.

The specimen sequenced was CD4+ T cells sorted from blood. The receptor source for this set is a woman younger than 30 in good health. Each CDR3 is given with its conserved first and last residue. The D gene is left open where the match is weak. Clone size is shown for a subset of rows, as once, few, many or a class of expanded clone.

d_call,clone_size,v_call,j_call,cdr3_nt,cdr3_aa
NA,few,TRBV27,TRBJ2-7,TGTGCCAGCAGTTCCCTCCGGACCCCTAGCGAGCAGTACTTC,CASSSLRTPSEQYF
TRBD1,NA,TRBV6-1,TRBJ2-5,TGTGCCAGCAGTGACCTCGGGACAGGGGTAGAGACCCAGTACTTC,CASSDLGTGVETQYF
TRBD1,NA,TRBV3-1,TRBJ2-2,TGTGCCAGCATCCAGGGGGACGGGGAGCTGTTTTTT,CASIQGDGELFF
NA,NA,TRBV6-2/TRBV6-3,TRBJ2-7,TGTGCCAGCAGTTCCGCTGACAGACCCTACGAGCAGTACTTC,CASSSADRPYEQYF
NA,few,TRBV29-1,TRBJ2-7,TGCAGCGTTGAACCGGCCGGCTCCTACGAGCAGTACTTC,CSVEPAGSYEQYF
NA,NA,TRBV9,TRBJ2-3,TGTGCCAGCAGCGCCCCGGGTTTGGTCGATACGCAGTATTTT,CASSAPGLVDTQYF
NA,many,TRBV6-2/TRBV6-3,TRBJ2-7,TGTGCCAGCACCATACGGCCCTCCTACGAGCAGTACTTC,CASTIRPSYEQYF
TRBD2,NA,TRBV20-1,TRBJ2-1,TGCAGTGCTTGGCTAGCGGGGGGTATCAATGAGCAGTTCTTC,CSAWLAGGINEQFF
NA,few,TRBV6-5,TRBJ1-1,TGTGCCAGCAGTTACTCGAATCAACCTGAAGCTTTCTTT,CASSYSNQPEAFF
NA,NA,TRBV7-2,TRBJ2-7,TGTGCCAGCAGCCGGGGACGGACTACCTACGAGCAGTACTTC,CASSRGRTTYEQYF
NA,NA,TRBV14,TRBJ2-5,TGTGCCAGCAGCCAAGCAAGTTTCCAAGAGACCCAGTACTTC,CASSQASFQETQYF
NA,NA,TRBV29-1,TRBJ2-5,TGCAGCGCATTACAAGAGACCCAGTACTTC,CSALQETQYF
NA,NA,TRBV18,TRBJ2-7,TGTGCCAGCTCACCGGTGGTGGACGAGCAGTACTTC,CASSPVVDEQYF
NA,NA,TRBV6-2/TRBV6-3,TRBJ2-4,TGTGCCAGCAGAGGAGACCCGGGTGGCGGTGGCCCGTCCATTCAGTACTTC,CASRGDPGGGGPSIQYF
NA,NA,TRBV5-1,TRBJ1-6,TGCGCCAGCAGTTTGTCAGGGAGCTCCTATAATTCACCCCTCCACTTT,CASSLSGSSYNSPLHF
NA,NA,TRBV19,TRBJ2-7,TGTGCCAGTAGTATGTCTTACGGATCCTACGAGCAGTACTTC,CASSMSYGSYEQYF
TRBD1,few,TRBV2,TRBJ2-5,TGTGCCAGCAATCAAGGACAGGGGAAAGAGACCCAGTACTTC,CASNQGQGKETQYF
NA,few,TRBV7-9,TRBJ1-1,TGTGCCAGCAGCTTAGTCCCGACACGGACGAACACTGAAGCTTTCTTT,CASSLVPTRTNTEAFF
TRBD2,NA,TRBV9,TRBJ2-1,TGTGCCAGCAGCGTAGCGGCTAGCGGGGACAATGAGCAGTTCTTC,CASSVAASGDNEQFF
NA,NA,TRBV2,TRBJ2-7,TGTGCCAGCAGTGTGCGGGACACGCCTTGGAACGAGCAGTACTTC,CASSVRDTPWNEQYF
NA,many,TRBV20-1,TRBJ2-7,TGCAGTGCTAGAGGCGGCTCTGGGTACGAGCAGTACTTC,CSARGGSGYEQYF
NA,many,TRBV27,TRBJ1-2,TGTGCCAGCAGTTTATCGGGGACGTATGGCTACACCTTC,CASSLSGTYGYTF
NA,few,TRBV3-1,TRBJ1-2,NA,CASSRLRDFRGYTF
TRBD2,NA,TRBV14,TRBJ2-3,TGTGCCAGCAGCCAAATAATCCGGGGGGGCACATATTTT,CASSQIIRGGTYF
NA,NA,TRBV9,TRBJ2-2,TGTGCCAGCAGCGTAGCTTTAGGCGGCAACACCGGGGAGCTGTTTTTT,CASSVALGGNTGELFF
NA,NA,TRBV20-1,TRBJ2-7,TGCAGTGCTAGAGATGAACAGGGTTACTCCTACGAGCAGTACTTC,CSARDEQGYSYEQYF